The 13 T cell receptor beta chains listed next were all sequenced from one sample in a study of T cells after posttransplantation cyclophosphamide. The repertoire was sequenced with immunoSEQ multiplex PCR; TCRdb's copy has only in-frame clones and lacks some. Singletons are absent from the sample, which has about 24,000 clones. Sequencing used PBMCs. These receptors came from a woman aged 55-70 years in good health, CMV-negative, and a related stem cell transplant donor.

This clone was observed at least ten times. The chain uses TRBV28 and TRBJ1-1; no definite D call. Between the trimmed V and J ends, which lost 6 bases and 4 bases, there was a span of 21 bases. CDR3 length: 16 residues. Germline CDR1 reads MDHEN; CDR2 reads SYDVKM. CDR3 region: CASSLTLQRGSTEAFF. The DNA for the CDR3 is TGTGCCAGCAGCCTAACCCTACAGCGGGGAAGCACTGAAGCTTTCTTT.

This clone was observed at least ten times. The V and J genes are TRBV6-5 and TRBJ2-7; 9 bases align to TRBD1. The ends lost 0 bases at V and 7 bases at J; junction bases unmatched: 7. Germline assignment: CDR1 MNHEY and CDR2 SVGAGI. The CDR3 is 15 amino acids. The CDR3 nucleotides read TGTGCCAGCAGTTACTCGGGACAGGGAATGGGTGAGCAGTACTTC. Translation gives CASSYSGQGMGEQYF.

This clone has at least ten counts. This chain joins TRBV19 and TRBJ2-1, with 13 bases that match TRBD2. This CDR3 contains 16 residues. The trim removed 3 bases at V and 8 bases at J, leaving 7 bases unmatched. From germline, CDR1 is LNHDA and CDR2 SQIVND (reference sequence). The CDR3 loop reads CASSIATSGGSDEQFF. CDR3 DNA: TGTGCCAGTAGTATCGCGACTAGCGGGGGGTCTGATGAGCAGTTCTTC. The variable domain in full, completed from reference TRBV19 and TRBJ2-1, reads DGGITQSPKYLFRKEGQNVTLSCEQNLNHDAMYWYRQDPGQGLRLIYYSQIVNDFQKGDIAEGYSVSREKKESFPLTVTSAQKNPTAFYLCASSIATSGGSDEQFFGPGTRLTVL.

This clone showed up just a few times. The chain combines TRBV5-4 with TRBJ2-5; 9 nucleotides agree with TRBD2. Germline V gene sequence: CDR1 SGHNT, CDR2 YYREEE (reference sequence). The V gene end was trimmed by 0 bases and the J gene end by 3 bases; junction bases not matched to a gene: 9. The length of the CDR3 is 17 residues. This CDR3 reads CASSLAGRGGREETQYF. The CDR3 DNA follows: TGTGCCAGCAGCTTGGCCGGGCGGGGGGGCCGCGAAGAGACCCAGTACTTC.

This clone was counted a few times. V is TRBV7-9 and J is TRBJ1-2, with D tentatively TRBD1 (5 bases). Per the germline V gene, CDR1 is SEHNR and CDR2 is FQNEAQ (reference sequence). The CDR3 length is 17 residues. The V gene lost 7 bases and the J gene lost 5 bases, with 26 bases spanning the gap. In DNA, the CDR3 is TGTGCCAGCACCATGTGGGGGGGGGACGCCTTTGCGTATGGCTACACCTTC. This codes for CASTMWGGDAFAYGYTF.

Many counts were recorded for this clone. V usage is TRBV4-2 and J usage is TRBJ1-5; D is possibly TRBD1 (6 bases). This CDR3 comprises 17 residues. Trimming left V 7 bases short and J 1 base short, with 20 bases between. Per germline, CDR1 LGHNA and CDR2 YNFKEQ. The CDR3 bases are TGTGCCAGCACCTCCACTGGACAGCCAGGAAGCAATCAGCCCCAGCATTTT. Amino acid sequence: CASTSTGQPGSNQPQHF.

There are many counts of this clone. V gene TRBV5-4 combines with J gene TRBJ2-5, with 7 bases identical to TRBD2. V lost 6 bases and J lost 1; bases outside the gene matches: 9. The CDR3 contains 15 residues. Per germline, CDR1 SGHNT and CDR2 YYREEE (reference sequence). CDR3: CASNWGGGSQETQYF. The DNA of the CDR3 is TGTGCCAGCAACTGGGGCGGGGGATCCCAAGAGACCCAGTACTTC.

There are a few counts of this clone. CDR3 sequence: CASSLSAGGYGTQYF. The CDR3 DNA follows: TGTGCCAGCAGTTTAAGCGCAGGGGGGTACGGGACCCAGTACTTC. The genes are TRBV27 and TRBJ2-5, with D tentatively TRBD1 (7 bases). V gave up 2 bases and J gave up 7 bases, with 17 bases separating them. This CDR3 has 15 amino acids. Germline V gene sequence: CDR1 MNHEY, CDR2 SMNVEV (reference sequence).

This clone has at least ten counts. The genes are TRBV11-1 and TRBJ2-1, with D tentatively TRBD2 (5 bases). Germline V lookup: CDR1 SGHAT, CDR2 FQDESV (reference sequence). The V end lost 5 bases, the J end lost 7 bases, and 12 bases lay between the germline ends. The CDR3 runs to 13 residues. CDR3 bases: TGTGCCAGCAGCCTACTAGGGCCTAATGAGCAGTTCTTC. This translates into CASSLLGPNEQFF.

This clone was found many times. This chain uses TRBV5-4 with TRBJ1-1; possibly TRBD1 for D (6 bases). Germline CDR1 SGHNT, CDR2 YYREEE (reference sequence). V lost 4 bases and J 4 bases, leaving 17 bases between the germline ends. CDR3 length: 15 residues. CDR3 nucleotide sequence: TGTGCCAGCAGCCAAGGACAGAAAATAATCACTGAAGCTTTCTTT. This encodes CASSQGQKIITEAFF.

Ten or more counts support this clone. The genes are TRBV4-2 and TRBJ2-2; D unclear. The germline V gene has CDR1 LGHNA and CDR2 YNFKEQ. The CDR3 totals 18 residues. V was shortened by 1 base and J by 5 bases, with 20 bases between the two germline ends. The CDR3 spells CASSQGNLVRSGTGELFF. DNA for the CDR3: TGTGCCAGCAGCCAAGGTAATCTAGTGAGGAGTGGGACCGGGGAGCTGTTTTTT.

This clone was seen many times. The chain carries TRBV13 and TRBJ2-7; 9 nucleotides agree with TRBD1. The ends lost 4 bases at V and 7 bases at J; junction bases unmatched: 14. This CDR3 spans 16 amino acids. Germline V gives CDR1 PRHDT, CDR2 FYEKMQ (reference sequence). This CDR3 is CASSSSRTGVLREQYF. The CDR3 DNA follows: TGTGCCAGCAGCTCTAGCAGGACAGGGGTCCTCCGGGAGCAGTACTTC.

Many counts were recorded for this clone. The chain employs TRBV6-5 and TRBJ2-2; a weak D match, TRBD1 (5 bases). Trimming stripped 4 bases from V and 5 bases from J, with 11 bases between. In germline, CDR1 is MNHEY, CDR2 SVGAGI. The CDR3 runs 14 residues. The chain's CDR3 is CASSLGRATGELFF. For the CDR3, the DNA is TGTGCCAGCAGTTTAGGCAGGGCGACCGGGGAGCTGTTTTTT.